Given below is one T cell receptor beta chain in context. One junction end does not reproduce the germline sequence, and a read error may be involved. This entry belongs to a study of control samples from healthy donors and cancer patients. The CDR3 sequence is 14 residues long. Germline V gene lookup returns CDR1 SSHAT and CDR2 FNYEAQ (reference sequence). Repertoires were generated with immunoSEQ multiplex PCR, while TCRdb's copy carries only in-frame clones and drops some. The table lists around 58,000 clones, roughly 95% of them singletons. The sequence derives from a woman aged 18-35 years in good health. V and J are TRBV7-7 and TRBJ1-3, with D tentatively TRBD1 (6 bases). Sequencing used blood. The CDR3 nucleotides are TGTGCTAGCAGCTTAGACAGGACTGGAAACACCATATATTTT. Residues: CASSLDRTGNTIYF.